The entry that follows covers one TCR beta chain sequence. This record belongs to a study of blood T cell repertoires in COVID-19. Study at large: Sources were T cells, B-cell-depleted T cells, or PBMCs; the material itself was cDNA or gDNA.

This CDR3 has 14 residues. The J segment lost 6 bases and the V segment lost 2 bases, leaving 3 bases of the junction unmatched. The germline V gene encodes CDR1 SGHRS and CDR2 YFSETQ. In the source study's methods: How many nucleated cells were present was estimated from reference gene primer amplification. Some clones are missing from TCRdb's copy, which holds only in-frame ones; the method was immunoSEQ multiplex PCR. V and J calls and clone size are copied from that table; D and trimming were computed from the DNA. Among roughly 260,000 clones listed, 70% to 90% were seen once. The receptor was isolated from a woman between 45 and 65 years old with acute or convalescent COVID-19. Sequenced material: peripheral blood. V gene TRBV5-1 combines with J gene TRBJ2-1, with 9 bases aligning to TRBD2. CDR3 coding DNA: TGCGCCAGCAGCTTCGGACTAGCGAGCAATGAGCAGTTCTTC. It encodes CASSFGLASNEQFF.